This T cell receptor (beta chain) was obtained from a study of T cells of healthy individuals. V was pared by 0 bases and J by 16 bases, with 19 bases between. Germline CDR1 MGHRA, CDR2 YSYEKL. The CDR3 contains 14 residues. The table lists this clonotype with many counts. MiXCR, run by TCRdb on the 5' RACE reads, gives a single entry per CDR3 protein. The repertoire holds 63,000 or so distinct CDR3 sequences, with around 15% as singletons. The TCR was taken from a human donor in good health. J is TRBJ1-3 and V is TRBV4-1; TRBD1 might be the D (5 bases). The CDR3 bases are TGCGCCAGCAGCCAAGAAGGAGGGGCGCGCTCGGTGTATTTT. Translated: CASSQEGGARSVYF.